This T cell receptor (beta chain) was recovered during a study of T cells in Graves' hyperthyroidism and ophthalmopathy (dated by TCRdb to the late 2010s). In terms of the full investigation: Peripheral blood samples were taken at initial diagnosis, before any treatment was given. A discovery cohort of about 100 patients, approximately 45 with Graves' ophthalmopathy and about 58 with stable Graves' hyperthyroidism, was used to find distinguishing TCR V-J signatures. Prospective prediction of ophthalmopathy was tested in an independent validation cohort of approximately 18 hyperthyroidism patients and 15 to 17 patients who later progressed to ophthalmopathy. The roughly 99 discovery patients were divided at random into training and test sets in a 7:3 ratio. The study also compared thyroid tissue and blood T-cell repertoires from a handful of Graves' hyperthyroidism patients. Once sampling was done, hyperthyroidism patients were given methimazole at a starting dose of 30 mg daily, whereas ophthalmopathy patients were given high-dose intravenous methylprednisolone. The paper describes TCR Vbeta CDR3 sequencing of 135 peripheral blood samples, made up of roughly 40 ophthalmopathy patients, around 73 hyperthyroidism patients and 17 progressor patients.

The CDR3 goes from the cysteine to the phenylalanine over 14 residues. Just the 42-base CDR3 DNA is kept, in frame starting at base 1. CDR1 LGHDT and CDR2 YNNKEL were looked up in the germline V gene (reference sequence). V loses 0 bases of germline sequence and J loses 2 bases, and the interval between the two ends is 5 bases. As for this clonotype: Which antigen it targets is not known. Base qualities were left out, and no much larger clone turns up one base away.

Overall results and qualifications from the work: During validation, the model predicted progression to ophthalmopathy a median of approximately 7 months ahead of onset, with 70.59% sensitivity and 72.22% specificity. Most expanded thyroid clonotypes (frequency above 0.001) were also detected in blood, a finding suggesting that blood repertoires may reflect thyroid immune responses. No statistical method was used to fix the sample size in advance, and group allocation was not hidden from the investigators. A 13 V-J signature model separated ophthalmopathy from stable hyperthyroidism, with about 90% sensitivity and approximately 81% specificity in cross-validation and 80%/75% in testing.

Ophthalmopathy patients had moderately to severely active disease, with a Clinical Activity Score of 3 or more, a NOSPECS grade of 4 or more, and a disease duration of less than 3 months. The study excluded patients with uncontrolled infections, other autoimmune diseases, pregnancy or lactation. Diagnoses were based on clinical symptoms, serum thyroxine and TRAb, thyroid ultrasound and orbital computed tomography. PBMCs were separated from roughly 10 ml of fresh peripheral blood using Ficoll-Paque density gradient centrifugation. Total RNA was extracted using Trizol reagent, and RNA quality was assessed on an Agilent 2100 Bioanalyzer. The TCR beta CDR3 regions were amplified from RNA transcripts. For the first round of RT-PCR on the TCR CDR3, the HTBI primer set was used together with the Qiagen OneStep RT-PCR kit. A second multiplex PCR round built the libraries, followed by size selection and purification. Paired-end sequencing of the libraries was performed with 100 bp reads on an Illumina HiSeq2000. The source study handled its data this way. Raw data were processed with SOAPnuke, discarding reads with adapters, uncalled bases, mean Phred below 15, or no exact constant-primer or identifier match. High-quality paired reads were merged with COPE v1.2.5, and unique nucleotide sequences were defined as clonotypes. MiTCR v1.1 was used to align the clonotypes against IMGT TRBV, TRBD and TRBJ reference segments. Only V-J combinations with frequency above 0.0001, covering 99.2% of repertoires, were analysed. The TCS score was defined as the ratio of F50 (clonal expansion) to E x V (chaos), calculated using BLOSUM62-based TCRdist between CDR3 peptides within each V-J. Welch's t-statistics and random forest reduced several hundred V-J features to 10 to 15, which were used in a naive Bayes classifier (R e1071). The raw public reads went through TCRdb reprocessing: fastp at Q25, MiXCR clone calling, in-frame beta chains kept. Here each entry gathers all rows of one CDR3 protein and keeps the most common genes and DNA. TCRdb's processing, not the authors' own work, is the source of the V and J calls. Counted in this sample were approximately 490,000 distinct CDR3 sequences; approximately 23% of them appeared once. The ten largest account for less than 65% of the sample.

The chain was built from TRBV3-1 and TRBJ2-1; no confident D gene assignment can be made. The material sequenced was blood. This TCR derives from a woman between 65 and 79 years old with Graves' ophthalmopathy. CDR3 region: CASSQDDTYNEQFF. The sequenced DNA: TGTGCCAGCAGCCAAGATGACACCTACAATGAGCAGTTCTTC.